This T cell receptor (beta chain) came from a study of CD8 T cells in Susac syndrome. Sequencing of TCR beta was performed on blood CD8+ and CD4+ T cells. FACS enriched CD8+ TEMRA cells, while bulk CD8+ and CD4+ were negatively isolated. The J segment lost 2 bases and the V segment lost 4 bases, leaving 10 bases of the junction unmatched. The CDR3 is 16 residues long. Germline values: CDR1 LGHDT, CDR2 YNNKEL (reference sequence). General study points: TCR sequencing and HLA analysis covered a relatively small number of individuals.

About this clonotype: Antigen unknown.

An input of about 0.45 to 1 ug of RNA was subjected to reverse transcription using random hexamers. A multiplex approach, immunoSEQ multiplex PCR, amplified TCR beta CDR3 across 54 Vbeta and 13 Jbeta. TCRdb analysed the immunoSEQ multiplex PCR reads with MiXCR anew, one entry per CDR3 protein. The sample contains approximately 230,000 distinct CDR3 sequences, approximately 92% of which appear only once. Sequences were obtained from CD4+ T cells from PBMCs. The V call is TRBV3-1, the J call TRBJ2-7; 8 positions agree with TRBD2. The sequence derives from a human donor with multiple sclerosis. The CDR3, as DNA: TGTGCCAGCAGCCGGGGTGGAGCGGGGGAGACCTACGAGCAGTACTTC. Translated, it gives CASSRGGAGETYEQYF.